This paragraph reports one T cell receptor (beta chain). Generated by immunoSEQ multiplex PCR, the TCRdb table keeps only in-frame clones and is missing some. Of about 190,000 clones detected, approximately 84% appear once; the ten largest clones hold approximately 3%. The data stem from a study of blood T cell repertoires in COVID-19. Overall study: Researchers got acute and convalescent COVID-19 samples from the United States, Italy and Spain. Nucleic acid was either cDNA or gDNA, and it came from T cells, B-cell-depleted T cells, or PBMCs.

CDR1 SEHNR and CDR2 FQNEAQ come from the germline V gene (reference sequence). This CDR3 contains 16 residues. The V gene lost 3 bases and the J gene lost 0 bases, with 13 bases spanning the gap. Sequences were obtained from PBMCs or T cells enriched from blood (not recorded which). The sequence was collected from a woman aged 30 to 39 who had recovered from COVID-19. This sequence joins TRBV7-9 and TRBJ2-3; a possible D gene is TRBD2 (6 bases). The CDR3 sequence is CASSFGRTTSTDTQYF. The CDR3 nucleotides read TGTGCCAGCAGCTTCGGACGGACTACTAGCACAGATACGCAGTATTTT.